A selection of T cell receptor beta chains follows, all from one sample in a study of neurological immune-mediated disorders. TCRdb analysed the 5' RACE reads with MiXCR anew, one entry per CDR3 protein. The sample contains fewer than 45,000 distinct CDR3 sequences, over 6% of which appear only once. The sample taken for sequencing was CD4+ T cells from blood. The source of these receptors is a woman aged 40 to 50 in good health. Each CDR3 is given with its conserved first and last residue. The D gene is left open where the match is weak. Rows may omit the clone size; those that give it use once, few, many or a size class.

J gene	D gene	clone size	V gene	CDR3 DNA	CDR3 protein
TRBJ1-1	.	many	TRBV29-1	TGCAGCGCCCAGACCCAGAGGAAAGCTTTCTTT	CSAQTQRKAFF
TRBJ2-1	.	many	TRBV28	TGTGCCAGCAGTCCCGCTGGGGCTAGCTCCGATGAGCAGTTCTTC	CASSPAGASSDEQFF
TRBJ2-7	.	many	TRBV6-5	TGTGCCAGCAGACGGGTCGCCATCCAGGCCTCCTACGAGCAGTACTTC	CASRRVAIQASYEQYF
TRBJ2-1	TRBD2	many	TRBV29-1	TGCAGCGTCGGAGGGACTAACCTCAATGAGCAGTTCTTC	CSVGGTNLNEQFF
TRBJ2-7	.	many	TRBV28	TGTGCCAGCAGTTATTCCTTACGGGAACGCCAAAACGAGCAGTACTTC	CASSYSLRERQNEQYF
TRBJ2-4	TRBD1	many	TRBV6-5	TGTGCCAGTGGCCTCACAGGGGGCGTCGGAAACATTCAGTACTTC	CASGLTGGVGNIQYF
TRBJ2-1	TRBD2	many	TRBV4-2	TGTGCCAGCAGCCAAGAGGCGGGAGGGCCATACAATGAGCAGTTCTTC	CASSQEAGGPYNEQFF
TRBJ2-3	TRBD2	.	TRBV20-1	TGCAGTGCTATCCTGACTAGCGGGAGTTGGGATACGCAGTATTTT	CSAILTSGSWDTQYF
TRBJ2-5	.	many	TRBV5-1	TGCGCCAGCAGCTTAACAGGGCAGTATGGAGAGACCCAGTACTTC	CASSLTGQYGETQYF
TRBJ2-3	TRBD2	many	TRBV6-2/TRBV6-3	TGTGCCAGCAGTTACGGTCGCCTAGCGGGAGTTTCGGATACGCAGTATTTT	CASSYGRLAGVSDTQYF